The 6 T cell receptor beta chains below come from one sample, sequenced in a study of cytomegalovirus exposure and HLA in healthy donors (dated 2017 in TCRdb). Libraries came from the immunoSEQ multiplex PCR assay. The multiplex PCR relied on a mix of 60 forward primers for TCR Vbeta segments and 13 reverse primers for TCR Jbeta segments. The immuneACCESS repertoire file appears here via TCRdb, limited to in-frame rearrangements. These files lack a portion of the clones; in checked studies, under half of the deficit traces to unresolved V genes, and the cause of the others is not known. The sample table records 90,000 to 140,000 clones; almost 70% of these occur just once. About 3.5% of the sample belongs to the ten largest clones. Sequenced material: PBMCs. The receptor set was obtained from a man in his thirties or forties in good health and CMV-seronegative.

The V gene is TRBV10-3, the J gene TRBJ2-3, with 8 bases aligning to TRBD1. The CDR3 runs to 16 residues. Germline CDR1 reads ENHRY; CDR2 reads SYGVKD. The ends lost 6 bases at V and 3 bases at J; junction bases unmatched: 11. Here the CDR3 DNA reads TGTGCCATCAGGGATCCACGGGACAGGTCGACAGATACGCAGTATTTT. Translating gives CAIRDPRDRSTDTQYF.

V gene TRBV7-3 combines with J gene TRBJ1-2; D is possibly TRBD1 (6 bases). Trimming took off 5 bases at V and 2 bases at J, with 18 bases between the two ends. This CDR3 contains 16 residues. CDR1 is SGHTA, CDR2 FQGTGA, per germline. CDR3 coding DNA: TGTGCCAGCAGCCCCCGCGGGGGGGGCATGAACTATGGCTACACCTTC. Its protein product is CASSPRGGGMNYGYTF.

A few counts support this clone. This chain joins TRBV28 and TRBJ2-3; 11 bases agree with TRBD2. The length of the CDR3 is 14 residues. Germline CDR1 reads MDHEN; CDR2 reads SYDVKM. Germline trimming cut 8 bases from V and 4 bases from J; bases unmatched to any gene: 5. CDR3: CASRPSGRPDTQYF. As DNA, the CDR3 is TGTGCCAGCCGCCCTAGCGGGAGGCCAGATACGCAGTATTTT.

Only a few counts were recorded for this clone. This chain uses TRBV19 with TRBJ2-2; no definite D call. Trimming removed 4 bases at V and 4 bases at J, with 13 bases between. CDR1 and CDR2 from the germline V gene are LNHDA and SQIVND (reference sequence). The CDR3 totals 15 residues. The CDR3 protein is CASSRRSATTGELFF. The CDR3, as DNA: TGTGCCAGTAGTAGGCGGAGCGCGACCACCGGGGAGCTGTTTTTT.

The chain joins TRBV5-1 to TRBJ1-1; D call uncertain. The CDR3 covers 14 residues. Trimming shortened V by 0 bases and J by 4 bases, and 10 bases separated the two germline ends. CDR1 and CDR2 from the germline V gene are SGHRS and YFSETQ. This chain's CDR3 is CASSLAEGGTEAFF. In nucleotides, the CDR3 is TGCGCCAGCAGCTTGGCCGAGGGAGGCACTGAAGCTTTCTTT.

The chain has TRBV6-1 and TRBJ1-2; D might be TRBD1 (6 bases). The CDR3 sequence is 14 residues long. Germline V gene lookup returns CDR1 MNHNS and CDR2 SASEGT. V was trimmed by 3 bases and J by 9 bases, leaving 17 bases between them. The CDR3 loop is CASSEVQGAESYTF. The CDR3 region has the DNA TGTGCCAGCAGTGAGGTACAGGGTGCCGAGAGCTACACCTTC.